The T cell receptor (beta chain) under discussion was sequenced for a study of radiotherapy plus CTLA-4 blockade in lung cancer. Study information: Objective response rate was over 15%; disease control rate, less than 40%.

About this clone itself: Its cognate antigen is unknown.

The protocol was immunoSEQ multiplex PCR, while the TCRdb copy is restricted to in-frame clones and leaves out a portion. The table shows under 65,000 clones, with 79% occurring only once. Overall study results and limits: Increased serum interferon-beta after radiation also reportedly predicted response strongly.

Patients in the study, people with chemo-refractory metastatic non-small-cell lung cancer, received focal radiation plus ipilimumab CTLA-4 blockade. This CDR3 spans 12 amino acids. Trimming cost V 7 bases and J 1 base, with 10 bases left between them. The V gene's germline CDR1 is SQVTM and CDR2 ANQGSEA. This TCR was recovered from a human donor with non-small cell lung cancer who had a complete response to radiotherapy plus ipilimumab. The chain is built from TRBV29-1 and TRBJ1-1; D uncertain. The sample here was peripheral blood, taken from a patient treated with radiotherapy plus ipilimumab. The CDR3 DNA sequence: TGCAGCGCCGTGGGCAGGAACACTGAAGCTTTCTTT. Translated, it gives CSAVGRNTEAFF.